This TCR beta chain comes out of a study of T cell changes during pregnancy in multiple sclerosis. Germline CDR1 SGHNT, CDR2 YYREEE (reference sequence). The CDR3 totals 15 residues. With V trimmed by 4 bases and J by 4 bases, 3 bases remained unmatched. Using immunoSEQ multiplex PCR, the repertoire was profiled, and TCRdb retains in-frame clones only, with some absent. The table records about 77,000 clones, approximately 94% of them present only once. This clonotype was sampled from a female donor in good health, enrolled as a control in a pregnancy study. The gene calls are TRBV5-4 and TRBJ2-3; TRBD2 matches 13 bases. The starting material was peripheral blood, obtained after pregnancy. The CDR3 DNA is TGTGCCAGCAGCCCGACTAGCGGGAGGTCAGATACGCAGTATTTT. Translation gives CASSPTSGRSDTQYF. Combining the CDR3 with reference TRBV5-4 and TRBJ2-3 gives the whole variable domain ETGVTQSPTHLIKTRGQQVTLRCSSQSGHNTVSWYQQALGQGPQFIFQYYREEENGRGNFPPRFSGLQFPNYSSELNVNALELDDSALYLCASSPTSGRSDTQYFGPGTRLTVL.